Presented here are 8 T cell receptor beta chains from one specimen sequenced in a study of cytomegalovirus exposure and HLA in healthy donors. PCR primers comprised 60 Vbeta and 13 Jbeta primers. Only in-frame clones appear in the TCRdb table, and some are missing; sequencing was by immunoSEQ multiplex PCR. This sample has some 140,000 clones; around 75% occur once, and the top ten carry 7.7%. Material for sequencing was PBMCs. Receptor source: a man aged 25 to 45 in good health and CMV-seropositive.

J is TRBJ1-1 and V is TRBV4-3; 10 nucleotides align to TRBD1. The CDR3 is 14 amino acids. The V gene end was trimmed by 4 bases and the J gene end by 6 bases; junction bases not matched to a gene: 5. Germline assignment: CDR1 LGHNA and CDR2 YSLEER. CDR3: CASSPGQGIAEAFF. The CDR3 bases are TGCGCCAGCAGCCCGGGACAGGGGATCGCTGAAGCTTTCTTT.

This chain connects TRBV6-4 to TRBJ2-1; 11 bases line up with TRBD1. This CDR3 has 15 amino acids. V shed 0 bases, J shed 8 bases, and the junction held 3 bases outside the gene matches. Germline V lookup: CDR1 MRHNA, CDR2 SNTAGT. The CDR3 here is CASSDSGQGADEQFF. The CDR3 DNA reads as TGTGCCAGCAGTGACTCTGGACAGGGGGCGGATGAGCAGTTCTTC.

V is TRBV2 and J is TRBJ1-4; 7 bases are a match to TRBD1. Per the germline V gene, CDR1 is SNHLY and CDR2 is FYNNEI. The CDR3 consists of 13 residues. The ends lost 3 bases at V and 7 bases at J; junction bases unmatched: 2. The chain's CDR3 is CASSDRGVEKLFF. The CDR3 DNA sequence: TGTGCCAGCAGTGACAGGGGGGTTGAAAAACTGTTTTTT. Variable domain in full (rest from reference TRBV2 and TRBJ1-4): EPEVTQTPSHQVTQMGQEVILRCVPISNHLYFYWYRQILGQKVEFLVSFYNNEISEKSEIFDDQFSVERPDGSNFTLKIRSTKLEDSAMYFCASSDRGVEKLFFGSGTQLSVL.

V usage is TRBV11-2 and J usage is TRBJ1-1; D may be TRBD1 (6 bases). The CDR3 totals 14 residues. The V gene's germline CDR1 is SGHAT and CDR2 FQNNGV. V was shortened by 5 bases and J by 1 base, with 11 bases between the two germline ends. The CDR3 protein is CASSPRDKNTEAFF. In DNA, the CDR3 is TGTGCCAGCAGCCCCCGGGACAAGAACACTGAAGCTTTCTTT.

This chain connects TRBV10-3 to TRBJ2-3, with 9 bases identical to TRBD2. V lost 10 bases, J lost 2 bases, and 7 bases stayed unmatched. CDR3 length equals 14 residues. Germline-derived CDR1 and CDR2 are ENHRY and SYGVKD. CDR3 nucleotides: TGTGCCACCTACGGGGGACTAGCCACAGATACGCAGTATTTT. Translation gives CATYGGLATDTQYF.

The chain links TRBV10-3 to TRBJ1-5; D is uncertain. The V and J ends lost 0 bases and 6 bases respectively, with 9 bases between them. The CDR3 length is 14 residues. CDR1 and CDR2 (germline): ENHRY, SYGVKD. In nucleotides, the CDR3 is TGTGCCATCAGTGAGTCGAGAGAGGGTCAGCCCCAGCATTTT. This encodes CAISESREGQPQHF.

The chain has TRBV9 and TRBJ2-3; 8 bases fit TRBD2. The CDR3 is made up of 20 amino acids. Per the germline V gene, CDR1 is SGDLS and CDR2 is YYNGEE. Trimming removed 0 bases from V and 0 bases from J; junction bases left unmatched: 15. The CDR3 loop is CASSVVGELADSTSTDTQYF. The CDR3, as DNA: TGTGCCAGCAGCGTAGTGGGGGAACTAGCGGATTCCACTAGCACAGATACGCAGTATTTT.

This chain connects TRBV6-5 to TRBJ1-5, with D perhaps matching TRBD1 (5 bases). The CDR3 extends over 13 amino acids. Trimming pared 2 bases from V and 5 bases from J, leaving 7 bases between. CDR1 and CDR2 from the germline V gene are MNHEY and SVGAGI. CDR3 coding DNA: TGTGCCAGCAGTTACGTCAGGGATCAGCCCCAGCATTTT. As protein: CASSYVRDQPQHF.